The 21 T cell receptor beta chains below were found in one sample sequenced in a study of blood T cell repertoires in COVID-19. Assay used: immunoSEQ multiplex PCR; TCRdb lists only in-frame clones, some missing. This table holds roughly 250,000 clones, 80% to 85% found once. Sequenced: peripheral blood. The source of these receptors is a man aged 45-65 years with active or convalescent COVID-19.

The chain couples TRBV30 to TRBJ2-7; D possibly corresponds to TRBD1 (6 bases). Germline CDR1 GTSNPN, CDR2 SVGIG (reference sequence). The CDR3 is 14 amino acids. The V and J ends lost 4 bases and 0 bases respectively, with 13 bases between them. CDR3 nucleotides: TGTGCCTGGAAAGGGGGACCGAGCTCCTACGAGCAGTACTTC. It specifies CAWKGGPSSYEQYF.

This clone came up once. The chain joins TRBV30 to TRBJ2-3; 7 bases align to TRBD2. This CDR3 is 14 amino acids long. Per the germline V gene, CDR1 is GTSNPN and CDR2 is SVGIG (reference sequence). With V trimmed by 3 bases and J by 1 base, 4 bases remained unmatched. The CDR3 sequence: CAWRAGERTDTQYF. CDR3 DNA: TGTGCCTGGAGGGCGGGGGAGCGCACAGATACGCAGTATTTT.

This clone was counted a single time. The J gene is TRBJ1-5, the V gene TRBV4-2, with 9 bases matching TRBD1. Germline loops: CDR1 LGHNA, CDR2 YNFKEQ. The trim removed 5 bases at V and 1 base at J, leaving 3 bases unmatched. The CDR3 sequence is 15 residues long. The CDR3 sequence is CASSSTGGSNQPQHF. The CDR3 nucleotides are TGTGCCAGCAGCAGTACAGGGGGCAGCAATCAGCCCCAGCATTTT.

The chain couples TRBV2 to TRBJ1-2; tentative D call: TRBD1 (5 bases). This CDR3 has 14 residues. The V and J ends lost 0 bases and 6 bases respectively, with 11 bases between them. From germline, CDR1 is SNHLY and CDR2 FYNNEI. The CDR3 coding sequence is TGTGCCAGCAGTGAAGCTGCTTTGACAGATGGCTACACCTTC. Protein sequence: CASSEAALTDGYTF.

V and J are TRBV19 and TRBJ2-4; a possible D gene is TRBD2 (6 bases). Germline-derived CDR1 and CDR2 are LNHDA and SQIVND (reference sequence). The CDR3 covers 15 residues. Between the trimmed V and J ends, which lost 1 base and 5 bases, there was a span of 12 bases. The CDR3 region has the DNA TGTGCCAGTAGTATAGGGGCGGGGACTCAAAACATTCAGTACTTC. Amino acids: CASSIGAGTQNIQYF. Using reference TRBV19 and TRBJ2-4 for the parts outside the CDR3, the full variable domain is DGGITQSPKYLFRKEGQNVTLSCEQNLNHDAMYWYRQDPGQGLRLIYYSQIVNDFQKGDIAEGYSVSREKKESFPLTVTSAQKNPTAFYLCASSIGAGTQNIQYFGAGTRLSVL.

The J gene is TRBJ2-1, the V gene TRBV7-9; D unclear. Germline assignment: CDR1 SEHNR and CDR2 FQNEAQ (reference sequence). This CDR3 region has 11 residues. V lost 6 bases and J 4 bases, leaving 4 bases between the germline ends. CDR3: CASSRYNEQFF. The CDR3 nucleotides are TGTGCCAGCAGTCGGTACAATGAGCAGTTCTTC.

The chain links TRBV6-5 to TRBJ2-1, with TRBD2 matching over 8 bases. Germline CDR1 is MNHEY and CDR2 is SVGAGI. The CDR3 has 16 residues. After removal of 2 bases from V and 5 bases from J, the junction contained 8 bases not matched to a gene. CDR3 loop: CASSYESGGAHNEQFF. The CDR3 DNA is TGTGCCAGCAGTTACGAGTCCGGGGGGGCTCACAATGAGCAGTTCTTC.

This chain uses TRBV15 with TRBJ2-2; 12 bases agree with TRBD2. The germline gives CDR1 LNHNV, CDR2 YYDKDF (reference sequence). The CDR3 is made up of 16 amino acids. With V trimmed by 0 bases and J by 7 bases, 3 bases remained unmatched. The CDR3: CATSRETSGGNGELFF. CDR3 coding DNA: TGTGCCACCAGCAGAGAGACTAGCGGGGGTAACGGGGAGCTGTTTTTT.

This clone was picked up a small number of times. The chain joins TRBV7-3 to TRBJ2-7, with no clear D. Germline CDR1 and CDR2: SGHTA and FQGTGA. The V end lost 4 bases, the J end lost 1 base, and 8 bases lay between the germline ends. The CDR3 consists of 13 residues. CDR3 region: CASSCDLSYEQYF. CDR3 nucleotide sequence: TGTGCCAGCAGCTGCGACTTATCCTACGAGCAGTACTTC.

This clone was seen more than once but under ten times. The chain has TRBV19 and TRBJ1-5; unclear D gene. Germline CDR1 reads LNHDA; CDR2 reads SQIVND (reference sequence). This CDR3 is 12 amino acids long. Trimming removed 2 bases at V and 8 bases at J, with 7 bases between. CDR3 sequence reads: CASSILGKPQHF. CDR3 coding DNA: TGTGCCAGTAGTATACTCGGGAAGCCCCAGCATTTT.

V is TRBV2 and J is TRBJ2-1; the match to TRBD1 covers 9 bases. The J segment lost 7 bases and the V segment lost 6 bases, leaving 16 bases of the junction unmatched. This CDR3 has 17 amino acids. Germline V lookup: CDR1 SNHLY, CDR2 FYNNEI. CDR3 protein: CASRRTGGYGSWNEQFF. CDR3 sequence (DNA): TGTGCCAGCAGAAGAACAGGGGGCTATGGGAGTTGGAATGAGCAGTTCTTC.

This chain links TRBV12-5 with TRBJ1-2, with 10 bases matching TRBD1. Germline values: CDR1 LGHNT, CDR2 FRNRAP. V lost 4 bases to trimming and J lost 3 bases; unmatched junction nucleotides: 14. This CDR3 is 18 amino acids long. CDR3 loop: CASGYADLPGQGYYGYTF. The CDR3, as DNA: TGTGCTAGTGGTTACGCAGATCTACCGGGACAGGGGTACTATGGCTACACCTTC.

This sequence joins TRBV10-3 and TRBJ1-4; D ambiguous. With the DNA end fitting TRBJ2-2 better, the J assignment may be wrong. Germline loops: CDR1 ENHRY, CDR2 SYGVKD. The length of the CDR3 is 13 residues. CDR3 nucleotide sequence: TGTGCCATCAGTGAGTCCGAGGACCGGGAGCTGTTTTTT. This gives the protein CAISESEDRELFF.

A few counts support this clone. The rearrangement uses TRBV9 and TRBJ2-2, with D uncertain. The germline gives CDR1 SGDLS, CDR2 YYNGEE. The CDR3 sequence is 14 residues long. Trimming took off 2 bases at V and 1 base at J, with 6 bases between the two ends. The DNA of the CDR3 is TGTGCCAGCAGCGTCGGAGAGAACACCGGGGAGCTGTTTTTT. Translating it yields CASSVGENTGELFF.

The V gene is TRBV19, the J gene TRBJ2-3; 7 nucleotides agree with TRBD1. Germline values: CDR1 LNHDA, CDR2 SQIVND (reference sequence). V trimming: 7 bases; J trimming: 3 bases; junction bases outside the gene matches: 7. The CDR3 covers 14 residues. This chain's CDR3 is CASNNRGRTDTQYF. CDR3 in DNA: TGTGCCAGTAATAACAGGGGTAGGACAGATACGCAGTATTTT.

This chain connects TRBV7-2 to TRBJ2-1; 10 nucleotides match TRBD2. This CDR3 has 16 amino acids. The germline V gene has CDR1 SGHTA and CDR2 FQGNSA. The junction had 9 bases not matched to a gene; V was cut back by 5 bases and J by 5 bases. The CDR3 coding sequence is TGTGCCAGCAGCCCACCAAGCGGGGGGGGACACAATGAGCAGTTCTTC. This sequence encodes CASSPPSGGGHNEQFF.

The rearrangement links TRBV5-1 to TRBJ2-2; 9 nucleotides line up with TRBD1. This CDR3 has 15 residues. Germline CDR1 SGHRS, CDR2 YFSETQ. Losses at the gene ends were 3 bases for V and 4 bases for J; bases not matched to a gene: 4. The CDR3 here is CASSWGTGFTGELFF. The CDR3 DNA reads TGCGCCAGCAGCTGGGGGACAGGGTTCACCGGGGAGCTGTTTTTT. Drawing the rest from reference TRBV5-1 and TRBJ2-2, the complete variable domain is KAGVTQTPRYLIKTRGQQVTLSCSPISGHRSVSWYQQTPGQGLQFLFEYFSETQRNKGNFPGRFSGRQFSNSRSEMNVSTLELGDSALYLCASSWGTGFTGELFFGEGSRLTVL.

This chain connects TRBV5-6 to TRBJ2-6; 8 bases are shared with TRBD1. With 5 bases clipped from V and 4 bases from J, the junction kept 14 bases outside the gene matches. The germline CDR1 and CDR2 sequences are SGHDT and YYEEEE. This CDR3 contains 18 residues. This CDR3 reads CASSLRTGPGWGANVLTF. The DNA for the CDR3 is TGTGCCAGCAGTCTAAGGACAGGGCCCGGTTGGGGGGCCAACGTCCTGACTTTC.

CDR3: CASSIGNIYNNEQFF. The CDR3 DNA follows: TGTGCCAGTAGTATAGGAAACATATACAACAATGAGCAGTTCTTC. This chain links TRBV19 with TRBJ2-1; no clear D gene. V gave up 1 base and J gave up 5 bases, with 12 bases separating them. Germline V lookup: CDR1 LNHDA, CDR2 SQIVND (reference sequence). This CDR3 region has 15 residues.

The chain is built from TRBV7-6 and TRBJ1-1; D is perhaps TRBD1 (5 bases). This CDR3 is built from 13 residues. CDR1 is SGHVS and CDR2 is FNYEAQ in the germline V gene. The ends were cut back, 5 bases at V and 6 bases at J, with 13 bases in the middle. For the CDR3, the DNA is TGTGCCAGCAGCCCCCGGGGGTTGGCTGAAGCTTTCTTT. This encodes CASSPRGLAEAFF.

This clone occurred a few times. V gene TRBV11-2 combines with J gene TRBJ2-3; 10 bases align to TRBD1. From germline, CDR1 is SGHAT and CDR2 FQNNGV. Germline trimming cut 2 bases from V and 6 bases from J; bases unmatched to any gene: 5. This CDR3 is 15 amino acids long. The CDR3 here is CASSLFQGQGDTQYF. The CDR3, as DNA: TGTGCCAGCAGCTTATTCCAGGGACAGGGGGATACGCAGTATTTT.